This TCR beta chain was sequenced in a study of blood T cell repertoires in COVID-19. Study overall: Some COVID-19 samples were acute and others convalescent; all came from the United States, Italy and Spain.

Sequencing used immunoSEQ multiplex PCR; TCRdb keeps in-frame clones, though not all of them. The repertoire includes approximately 200,000 clones, roughly 83% of them detected once, and about 8.6% sits in the top ten. Germline CDR1 MNHEY, CDR2 SVGAGI. Between the trimmed V and J ends, which lost 2 bases and 1 base, there was a span of 9 bases. CDR3 length equals 15 residues. Allocation to cohorts depended on clinical history reported by the participants. The clonotype originates from a woman aged 25-40 years who had recovered from COVID-19. Sequenced input: PBMCs or T cells enriched from blood (not recorded which). The chain has TRBV6-5 and TRBJ1-3; tentatively, D is TRBD1 (6 bases). CDR3 in DNA: TGTGCCAGCAGTTACCGGGGGGCTTCTGGAAACACCATATATTTT. Translation: CASSYRGASGNTIYF.